This TCR beta chain was found in a study of T cells after yellow fever vaccination. Study information: Low-cell-number fractions underwent preparation using SMART-Seq v4 Ultra Low Input.

CDR3 size: 16 residues. The V gene lost 0 bases and the J gene lost 0 bases, with 10 bases spanning the gap. Germline lookup yields CDR1 SGHNT and CDR2 YYREEE (reference sequence). TCRdb itself ran the 5' RACE reads through MiXCR, one entry per CDR3 protein. The sample includes some 670,000 distinct CDR3 sequences, more than 9% of them seen just once. The chain has TRBV5-4 and TRBJ2-1; no firm D call. The specimen was PBMCs, collected on the day of the yellow fever booster vaccination. This clonotype originated in a man younger than 45 who received the YFV17D yellow fever vaccine. The CDR3 DNA is TGTGCCAGCAGCTTGGCGCCGGCAAGCTCCTACAATGAGCAGTTCTTC. Protein sequence: CASSLAPASSYNEQFF.